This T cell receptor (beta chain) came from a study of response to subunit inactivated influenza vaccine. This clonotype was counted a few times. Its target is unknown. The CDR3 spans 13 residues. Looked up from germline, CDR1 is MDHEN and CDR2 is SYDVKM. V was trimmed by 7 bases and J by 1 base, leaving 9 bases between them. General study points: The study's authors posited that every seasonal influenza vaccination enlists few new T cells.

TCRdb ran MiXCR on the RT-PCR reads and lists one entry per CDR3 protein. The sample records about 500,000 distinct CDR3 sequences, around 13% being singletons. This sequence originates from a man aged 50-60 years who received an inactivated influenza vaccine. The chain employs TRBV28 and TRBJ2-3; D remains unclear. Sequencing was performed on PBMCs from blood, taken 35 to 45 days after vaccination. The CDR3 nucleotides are TGTGCCAGCAACCCCCAGCGCACAGATACGCAGTATTTT. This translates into CASNPQRTDTQYF.